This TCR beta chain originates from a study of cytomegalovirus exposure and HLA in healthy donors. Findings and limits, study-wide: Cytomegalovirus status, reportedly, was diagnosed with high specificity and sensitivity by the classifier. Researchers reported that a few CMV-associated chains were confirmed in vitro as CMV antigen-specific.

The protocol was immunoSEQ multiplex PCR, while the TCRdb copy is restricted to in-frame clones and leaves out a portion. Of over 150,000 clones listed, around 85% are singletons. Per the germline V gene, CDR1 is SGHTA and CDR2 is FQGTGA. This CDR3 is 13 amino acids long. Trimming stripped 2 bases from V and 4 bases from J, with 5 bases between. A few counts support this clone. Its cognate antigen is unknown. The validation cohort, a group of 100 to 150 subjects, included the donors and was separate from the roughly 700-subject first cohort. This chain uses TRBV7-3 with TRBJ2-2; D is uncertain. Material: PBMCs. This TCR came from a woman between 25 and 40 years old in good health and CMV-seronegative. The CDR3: CASSLLGTGELFF. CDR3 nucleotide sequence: TGTGCCAGCAGCTTATTGGGCACCGGGGAGCTGTTTTTT.